The rows below give T cell receptor beta chains drawn from one sample of a study of cytomegalovirus exposure and HLA in healthy donors. Profiling relied on immunoSEQ multiplex PCR, and the TCRdb table lists in-frame clones only, not all of them. The sample lists about 150,000 clones, roughly 78% occurring once. The sequencing sample was made of PBMCs. Receptors were obtained from a man between 40 and 49 years old in good health and CMV-seropositive. CDR3s include the opening cysteine and the closing phenylalanine or tryptophan. A D gene is named only where the DNA matches it firmly. Expanded clones get a size class; other rows say once, few or many, or leave the size out.

V: TRBV11-1; J: TRBJ2-7; size: once; D: TRBD1; CDR3: CASSLLQGAYEQYF; DNA: TGTGCCAGCAGCTTGTTACAGGGGGCCTACGAGCAGTACTTC
V: TRBV18; J: TRBJ2-7; size: NA; D: TRBD1; CDR3: CASSPSGTGGYEQYF; DNA: TGTGCCAGCTCACCGTCCGGGACAGGGGGCTACGAGCAGTACTTC
V: TRBV9; J: TRBJ2-3; size: NA; D: TRBD1; CDR3: CASSVGTGTSTDTQYF; DNA: TGTGCCAGCAGCGTCGGGACAGGGACATCCACAGATACGCAGTATTTT
V: TRBV14; J: TRBJ1-2; size: NA; D: TRBD1; CDR3: CASSPSDRGGYTF; DNA: TGTGCCAGCAGCCCTTCGGACAGGGGAGGCTACACCTTC
V: TRBV27; J: TRBJ2-1; size: NA; D: TRBD1; CDR3: CASSSGIGTGVRDEQFF; DNA: TGTGCCAGCAGTTCAGGGATCGGGACAGGGGTGCGGGATGAGCAGTTCTTC
V: TRBV11-2; J: TRBJ2-1; size: NA; D: TRBD2; CDR3: CASSPSGAGADHNEQFF; DNA: TGTGCCAGCAGCCCCTCCGGGGCGGGAGCTGACCACAATGAGCAGTTCTTC
V: TRBV21-1; J: TRBJ1-3; size: NA; D: NA; CDR3: CASSSTGASGNTIYF; DNA: TGTGCCAGCAGCAGCACAGGGGCCTCTGGAAACACCATATATTTT
V: TRBV2; J: TRBJ1-1; size: NA; D: TRBD1; CDR3: CASSPGQGPGEAFF; DNA: TGTGCCAGCAGCCCTGGACAGGGACCAGGTGAAGCTTTCTTT
V: TRBV7-9; J: TRBJ2-3; size: once; D: TRBD2; CDR3: CASSPGNTGTSGADTQYF; DNA: TGTGCCAGCAGCCCTGGGAACACCGGGACTAGCGGGGCAGATACGCAGTATTTT
V: TRBV6-5; J: TRBJ1-3; size: NA; D: NA; CDR3: CASSYGGFSGNTIYF; DNA: TGTGCCAGCAGTTACGGAGGCTTTTCTGGAAACACCATATATTTT
V: TRBV28; J: TRBJ1-1; size: NA; D: TRBD1; CDR3: CASSSPPRQGAGNTEAFF; DNA: TGTGCCAGCAGTTCACCCCCTCGGCAGGGGGCGGGGAACACTGAAGCTTTCTTT
V: TRBV19; J: TRBJ1-5; size: once; D: TRBD1; CDR3: CASSIDRTGTDQPQHF; DNA: TGTGCCAGTAGTATAGATAGGACAGGCACCGATCAGCCCCAGCATTTT
V: TRBV10-3; J: TRBJ2-3; size: NA; D: NA; CDR3: CAIGAGGSGADTQYF; DNA: TGTGCCATCGGGGCAGGAGGGAGTGGTGCAGATACGCAGTATTTT
V: TRBV7-6; J: TRBJ2-1; size: NA; D: TRBD2; CDR3: CASSLGRQREVGNEQFF; DNA: TGTGCCAGCAGCTTAGGCCGGCAGCGGGAGGTTGGGAATGAGCAGTTCTTC
V: TRBV7-9; J: TRBJ1-3; size: few; D: NA; CDR3: CATHGGADSGNTIYF; DNA: TGTGCCACCCATGGAGGGGCGGACTCTGGAAACACCATATATTTT
V: TRBV28; J: TRBJ1-1; size: NA; D: NA; CDR3: CASGSHRAEAFF; DNA: TGTGCCAGCGGCTCCCATCGGGCTGAAGCTTTCTTT
V: TRBV4-2; J: TRBJ2-7; size: NA; D: TRBD2; CDR3: CASSHGTSGTLYEQYF; DNA: TGTGCCAGCAGCCACGGGACTAGCGGGACCCTCTACGAGCAGTACTTC
V: TRBV6-5; J: TRBJ2-3; size: NA; D: TRBD2; CDR3: CASSYKRGPTDTQYF; DNA: TGTGCCAGCAGTTATAAGCGGGGGCCCACAGATACGCAGTATTTT
V: TRBV30; J: TRBJ2-1; size: NA; D: NA; CDR3: CAWSVFNNEQFF; DNA: TGTGCCTGGAGTGTCTTTAACAATGAGCAGTTCTTC
V: TRBV4-2; J: TRBJ2-7; size: once; D: TRBD2; CDR3: CASSQDRSGGEVGEQYF; DNA: TGTGCCAGCAGCCAAGATCGCTCGGGAGGCGAGGTGGGGGAGCAGTACTTC
V: TRBV7-3; J: TRBJ2-7; size: NA; D: TRBD2; CDR3: CASSLCRLAGITNGYEQYF; DNA: TGTGCCAGCAGCTTATGTAGACTAGCGGGAATCACTAACGGCTACGAGCAGTACTTC
V: TRBV6-6; J: TRBJ2-1; size: few; D: NA; CDR3: CASSYYTDNEQFF; DNA: TGTGCCAGCAGCTACTATACTGACAATGAGCAGTTCTTC
V: TRBV6-1; J: TRBJ2-1; size: NA; D: TRBD2; CDR3: CASGTSGVYNEQFF; DNA: TGTGCCAGCGGTACTAGCGGGGTGTACAATGAGCAGTTCTTC
V: TRBV5-1; J: TRBJ2-2; size: NA; D: TRBD2; CDR3: CASSLTGGMNTGELFF; DNA: TGCGCCAGCAGCTTGACGGGAGGTATGAACACCGGGGAGCTGTTTTTT
V: TRBV19; J: TRBJ2-7; size: NA; D: TRBD1; CDR3: CASSIGAGGYEQYF; DNA: TGTGCCAGTAGTATCGGGGCAGGGGGCTACGAGCAGTACTTC
V: TRBV6-5; J: TRBJ2-5; size: NA; D: NA; CDR3: CAVRPVEPETQYF; DNA: TGTGCCGTCCGCCCGGTTGAGCCGGAGACCCAGTACTTC
V: TRBV27; J: TRBJ2-7; size: few; D: TRBD1; CDR3: CASSLSRDRGHEQYF; DNA: TGTGCCAGCAGTTTATCGCGAGACAGGGGGCACGAGCAGTACTTC
V: TRBV4-1; J: TRBJ1-2; size: NA; D: TRBD1; CDR3: CASSPGQGLGYTF; DNA: TGCGCCAGCAGCCCGGGACAGGGTTTGGGCTACACCTTC
V: TRBV5-1; J: TRBJ2-2; size: NA; D: NA; CDR3: CASKVAGSPGELFF; DNA: TGCGCCAGCAAGGTAGCCGGATCTCCTGGGGAGCTGTTTTTT
V: TRBV5-1; J: TRBJ2-5; size: NA; D: TRBD2; CDR3: CASSLAASGHQETQYF; DNA: TGCGCCAGCAGCTTGGCGGCTAGCGGACATCAAGAGACCCAGTACTTC
V: TRBV14; J: TRBJ2-1; size: NA; D: NA; CDR3: CASSPKSNLNEQFF; DNA: TGTGCCAGCAGCCCGAAGAGTAACCTCAATGAGCAGTTCTTC
V: TRBV5-1; J: TRBJ2-2; size: NA; D: TRBD1; CDR3: CASRGQGAFSPQKNTGELFF; DNA: TGCGCCAGCAGAGGACAGGGGGCTTTCTCCCCTCAAAAAAACACCGGGGAGCTGTTTTTT
V: TRBV11-2; J: TRBJ2-5; size: few; D: NA; CDR3: CASSLGGRGETQYF; DNA: TGTGCCAGCAGCTTAGGTGGCAGGGGAGAGACCCAGTACTTC
V: TRBV5-5; J: TRBJ2-1; size: few; D: TRBD2; CDR3: CASSSRLAYEQFF; DNA: TGTGCCAGCAGCTCTCGACTAGCGTATGAGCAGTTCTTC
V: TRBV18; J: TRBJ2-7; size: NA; D: TRBD1; CDR3: CASSLGFDRGGTSYEQYF; DNA: TGTGCCAGCTCACTCGGATTTGACAGGGGAGGAACTTCCTACGAGCAGTACTTC
V: TRBV11-2; J: TRBJ2-5; size: once; D: TRBD1; CDR3: CASSLDRGSETQYF; DNA: TGTGCCAGCAGCTTAGACAGGGGGTCAGAGACCCAGTACTTC
V: TRBV7-9; J: TRBJ2-5; size: NA; D: NA; CDR3: CASSLRGQETQYF; DNA: TGTGCCAGCAGCTTACGGGGGCAAGAGACCCAGTACTTC
V: TRBV25-1; J: TRBJ1-3; size: few; D: NA; CDR3: CASSESRGGNTIYF; DNA: TGTGCCAGCAGTGAATCACGGGGGGGAAACACCATATATTTT
V: TRBV7-9; J: TRBJ1-4; size: NA; D: NA; CDR3: CASSESGKLFF; DNA: TGTGCCAGCAGCGAGTCAGGGAAACTGTTTTTT
V: TRBV19; J: TRBJ1-2; size: NA; D: TRBD1; CDR3: CASTGQKLNYGYTF; DNA: TGTGCCAGTACGGGACAGAAACTTAACTATGGCTACACCTTC